This T cell receptor beta chain came from a study of T cell repertoires in cytomegalovirus infection. Study at large: Public TCR beta signatures provided an indication of both CMV infection and a matching HLA type. Regarding the study as a whole: In two of eight donors, the top clonotype was HLA-C-restricted CMV-specific.

The germline gives CDR1 MNHEY, CDR2 SMNVEV (reference sequence). There are 15 residues in the CDR3. The V gene lost 5 bases and the J gene lost 0 bases, with 14 bases spanning the gap. In regard to this clonotype: As yet, its antigen is unknown.

TCRdb re-derived calls from the reads in MiXCR, one entry per CDR3 protein. The table shows about 47,000 distinct CDR3 sequences, with roughly a fifth occurring only once. The sequences come from CD8+ T cells from cultured PBMCs, collected from culture after CMV antigen stimulation. The TCR originated in a human donor in good health (CMV status not recorded). Some clones in this sample may be carry-over from other donors' samples. The chain joins TRBV27 to TRBJ2-7; D possibly corresponds to TRBD2 (6 bases). CDR3 loop: CASSPHGGSSYEQYF. The CDR3 region has the DNA TGTGCCAGCAGTCCACATGGAGGGTCCTCCTACGAGCAGTACTTC.